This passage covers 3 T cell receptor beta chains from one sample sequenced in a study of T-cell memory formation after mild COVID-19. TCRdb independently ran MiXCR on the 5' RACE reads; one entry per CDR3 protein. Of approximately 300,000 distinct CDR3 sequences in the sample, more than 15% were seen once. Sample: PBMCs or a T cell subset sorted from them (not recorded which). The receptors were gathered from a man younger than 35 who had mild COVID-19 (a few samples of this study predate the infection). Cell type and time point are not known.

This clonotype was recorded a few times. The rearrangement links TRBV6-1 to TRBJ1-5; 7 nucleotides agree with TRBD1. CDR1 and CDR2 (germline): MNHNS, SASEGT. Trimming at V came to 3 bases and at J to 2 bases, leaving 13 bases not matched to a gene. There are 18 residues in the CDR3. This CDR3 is CASSDQQGRGVGNQPQHF. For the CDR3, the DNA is TGTGCCAGCAGTGATCAACAGGGGAGGGGCGTTGGCAATCAGCCCCAGCATTTT.

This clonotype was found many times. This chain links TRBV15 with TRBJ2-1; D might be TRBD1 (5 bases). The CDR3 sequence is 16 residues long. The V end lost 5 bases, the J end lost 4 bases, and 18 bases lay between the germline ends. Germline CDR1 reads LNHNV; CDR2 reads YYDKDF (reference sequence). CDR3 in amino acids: CATSGMVGRAYNEQFF. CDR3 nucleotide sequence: TGTGCCACCAGCGGGATGGTTGGCAGGGCGTACAATGAGCAGTTCTTC.

The CDR3 protein is CASSPFSDAYEQYF. In DNA form, the CDR3 reads TGTGCCAGCTCACCTTTTTCTGATGCCTACGAGCAGTACTTC. V gene TRBV18 combines with J gene TRBJ2-7; D is ambiguous. V lost 3 bases to trimming and J lost 2 bases, with 11 bases between them. Per the germline V gene, CDR1 is KGHSH and CDR2 is LQKENI. The CDR3 consists of 14 residues.